The rows below give T cell receptor beta chains drawn from one sample of a study of neurological immune-mediated disorders. TCRdb passed the 5' RACE reads through MiXCR, listing each CDR3 protein once. Among over 90,000 distinct CDR3 sequences, 10% to 12% were seen once, and the ten largest hold 3.1%. Sequenced: PBMCs. The source of these receptors is a female donor with HTLV-1-associated myelopathy (HAM/TSP). Both conserved end residues are part of each CDR3. Each record gives: CDR3 protein, CDR3 DNA, clone size, D gene, J gene, V gene, CDR3 length. The D gene is left open where the match is weak. A clone size is listed for some rows: how often the clone was seen (once, few, many), or a class if it is expanded.

CDR3aa: CGSSLARWTGGGYRFYEAFF; CDR3nt: TGCGGCAGCAGCTTGGCCAGGTGGACAGGGGGCGGGTATAGGTTTTATGAAGCTTTCTTT; abundance: -; d_gene: TRBD1; j_gene: TRBJ1-1; v_gene: TRBV5-1; len: 20
CDR3aa: CASSLNPGVTGELFF; CDR3nt: TGTGCCAGCAGTTTAAATCCAGGGGTGACCGGGGAGCTGTTTTTT; abundance: many; d_gene: -; j_gene: TRBJ2-2; v_gene: TRBV28; len: 15
CDR3aa: CASSRNTMGEQYF; CDR3nt: TGTGCCAGCAGCAGGAACACAATGGGCGAGCAGTACTTC; abundance: many; d_gene: -; j_gene: TRBJ2-7; v_gene: TRBV28; len: 13
CDR3aa: CASSAGHGDTQYF; CDR3nt: TGTGCCAGCAGCGCCGGACATGGCGATACGCAGTATTTT; abundance: few; d_gene: -; j_gene: TRBJ2-3; v_gene: TRBV7-7; len: 13
CDR3aa: CASSVAGGPSSEQFF; CDR3nt: TGCGCCAGCAGCGTAGCGGGGGGCCCCTCAAGTGAGCAGTTCTTC; abundance: many; d_gene: TRBD2; j_gene: TRBJ2-1; v_gene: TRBV5-1; len: 15
CDR3aa: CASSPLVGRGEDTQYF; CDR3nt: TGCGCCAGCAGCCCTCTCGTTGGCAGGGGAGAAGATACGCAGTATTTT; abundance: few; d_gene: -; j_gene: TRBJ2-3; v_gene: TRBV5-1; len: 16
CDR3aa: CAIRGDQETQYF; CDR3nt: TGTGCCATCAGGGGGGACCAAGAGACCCAGTACTTC; abundance: many; d_gene: -; j_gene: TRBJ2-5; v_gene: TRBV10-3; len: 12
CDR3aa: CASSERDRSSEAFF; CDR3nt: TGTGCCAGCAGTGAAAGGGACAGGTCGTCTGAAGCTTTCTTT; abundance: few; d_gene: TRBD1; j_gene: TRBJ1-1; v_gene: TRBV6-1; len: 14
CDR3aa: CASSFGRNYEQYF; CDR3nt: TGTGCCAGCAGTTTTGGACGCAACTACGAGCAGTACTTC; abundance: many; d_gene: -; j_gene: TRBJ2-7; v_gene: TRBV12-3/TRBV12-4; len: 13
CDR3aa: CASRLDYEQYF; CDR3nt: TGTGCCAGCAGGCTCGACTACGAGCAGTACTTC; abundance: many; d_gene: -; j_gene: TRBJ2-7; v_gene: TRBV28; len: 11
CDR3aa: CASSLAGGGTEAFF; CDR3nt: TGCGCCAGCAGCTTGGCGGGAGGCGGTACTGAAGCTTTCTTT; abundance: many; d_gene: -; j_gene: TRBJ1-1; v_gene: TRBV5-1; len: 14
CDR3aa: CSSSFNGATDTQYF; CDR3nt: TGCTCCAGCAGCTTTAACGGGGCCACAGATACGCAGTATTTT; abundance: -; d_gene: -; j_gene: TRBJ2-3; v_gene: TRBV5-1; len: 14
CDR3aa: CASSFAGSEAFF; CDR3nt: TGTGCCAGCAGTTTTGCAGGGTCTGAAGCTTTCTTT; abundance: many; d_gene: -; j_gene: TRBJ1-1; v_gene: TRBV12-3/TRBV12-4; len: 12
CDR3aa: CASSQDIRRGGTDTQYF; CDR3nt: TGTGCCAGCAGCCAAGACATCCGGCGGGGGGGAACAGATACGCAGTATTTT; abundance: few; d_gene: TRBD2; j_gene: TRBJ2-3; v_gene: TRBV3-1; len: 17
CDR3aa: CASSWGLAGSYNEQFF; CDR3nt: TGCGCCAGCAGCTGGGGACTAGCGGGATCCTACAATGAGCAGTTCTTC; abundance: many; d_gene: TRBD2; j_gene: TRBJ2-1; v_gene: TRBV5-1; len: 16
CDR3aa: CSASVTGGNTIYF; CDR3nt: TGCAGTGCTAGTGTGACAGGAGGAAACACCATATATTTT; abundance: many; d_gene: -; j_gene: TRBJ1-3; v_gene: TRBV20-1; len: 13
CDR3aa: CASSPGPGTDTINYGYTF; CDR3nt: TGCGCCAGCAGCCCCGGGCCGGGGACAGATACTATAAACTATGGCTACACCTTC; abundance: few; d_gene: TRBD1; j_gene: TRBJ1-2; v_gene: TRBV4-1; len: 18
CDR3aa: CATSRGGDSYEQYF; CDR3nt: TGTGCCACCAGCAGAGGGGGGGACAGCTACGAGCAGTACTTC; abundance: many; d_gene: -; j_gene: TRBJ2-7; v_gene: TRBV15; len: 14
CDR3aa: CAIRATNTGELFF; CDR3nt: TGTGCCATCAGAGCCACGAACACCGGGGAGCTGTTTTTT; abundance: -; d_gene: -; j_gene: TRBJ2-2; v_gene: TRBV28; len: 13
CDR3aa: CSASSRNLGQPQHF; CDR3nt: TGCAGTGCTAGTAGTCGCAACCTTGGGCAGCCCCAGCATTTT; abundance: many; d_gene: -; j_gene: TRBJ1-5; v_gene: TRBV20-1; len: 14
CDR3aa: CASSLDPGGTDTQYF; CDR3nt: TGCGCCAGCAGCTTGGACCCAGGGGGCACAGATACGCAGTATTTT; abundance: many; d_gene: -; j_gene: TRBJ2-3; v_gene: TRBV5-1; len: 15
CDR3aa: CASSGSRGWTGELFF; CDR3nt: TGTGCCAGCAGCGGATCCAGGGGTTGGACCGGGGAGCTGTTTTTT; abundance: many; d_gene: -; j_gene: TRBJ2-2; v_gene: TRBV9; len: 15
CDR3aa: CSAQSRGYSPLHF; CDR3nt: TGCAGTGCCCAATCCCGGGGGTATTCACCCCTCCACTTT; abundance: few; d_gene: -; j_gene: TRBJ1-6; v_gene: TRBV20-1; len: 13
CDR3aa: CAIRETGAGAYEQYF; CDR3nt: TGTGCCATCAGAGAGACAGGGGCTGGAGCCTACGAGCAGTACTTC; abundance: many; d_gene: TRBD1; j_gene: TRBJ2-7; v_gene: TRBV10-3; len: 15
CDR3aa: CASSYQGRYNEQFF; CDR3nt: TGTGCCAGCAGTTACCAGGGGCGCTACAATGAGCAGTTCTTC; abundance: many; d_gene: -; j_gene: TRBJ2-1; v_gene: TRBV6-5; len: 14
CDR3aa: CATSRRADTQYF; CDR3nt: TGTGCCACCTCAAGACGGGCGGATACGCAGTATTTT; abundance: -; d_gene: -; j_gene: TRBJ2-3; v_gene: TRBV6-1; len: 12
CDR3aa: CASSEGPREYEQYF; CDR3nt: TGTGCCAGCAGTGAAGGACCACGGGAGTACGAGCAGTACTTC; abundance: many; d_gene: -; j_gene: TRBJ2-7; v_gene: TRBV6-1; len: 14
CDR3aa: CASSFAGQGSSPLHF; CDR3nt: TGCGCCAGCAGCTTCGCGGGACAGGGTAGTTCACCCCTCCACTTT; abundance: many; d_gene: TRBD1; j_gene: TRBJ1-6; v_gene: TRBV5-1; len: 15
CDR3aa: CASSAGTGFYEQYF; CDR3nt: TGCGCCAGCAGTGCCGGGACAGGGTTCTACGAGCAGTACTTC; abundance: many; d_gene: TRBD1; j_gene: TRBJ2-7; v_gene: TRBV10-2; len: 14
CDR3aa: CASSLEGASYNEQFF; CDR3nt: TGCGCCAGCAGCTTAGAAGGGGCTTCCTACAATGAGCAGTTCTTC; abundance: many; d_gene: -; j_gene: TRBJ2-1; v_gene: TRBV5-1; len: 15
CDR3aa: CSALYSRNSYEQYF; CDR3nt: TGCAGTGCTTTATACTCCCGGAACTCCTACGAGCAGTACTTC; abundance: few; d_gene: -; j_gene: TRBJ2-7; v_gene: TRBV20-1; len: 14
CDR3aa: CASTLLGGTSYEQYF; CDR3nt: TGTGCCAGCACCCTGCTGGGTGGGACCTCCTACGAGCAGTACTTC; abundance: few; d_gene: -; j_gene: TRBJ2-7; v_gene: TRBV5-6; len: 15
CDR3aa: CASDMGPITGAQYF; CDR3nt: TGTGCCAGCGATATGGGCCCTATAACGGGGGCGCAGTATTTT; abundance: few; d_gene: -; j_gene: TRBJ2-3; v_gene: TRBV12-3/TRBV12-4; len: 14
CDR3aa: CAPRAGTSGANVLTF; CDR3nt: TGTGCACCGAGGGCAGGGACGTCTGGGGCCAACGTCCTGACTTTC; abundance: many; d_gene: -; j_gene: TRBJ2-6; v_gene: TRBV28; len: 15
CDR3aa: CASSPWGAEDGYTF; CDR3nt: TGTGCCAGCTCCCCTTGGGGGGCTGAGGATGGCTACACCTTC; abundance: many; d_gene: -; j_gene: TRBJ1-2; v_gene: TRBV12-3/TRBV12-4; len: 14
CDR3aa: CASSGFGYYEQYF; CDR3nt: TGCGCCAGCAGTGGGTTCGGATACTACGAGCAGTACTTC; abundance: many; d_gene: -; j_gene: TRBJ2-7; v_gene: TRBV10-2; len: 13
CDR3aa: CASSGTEETQYF; CDR3nt: TGTGCCAGCTCCGGGACAGAAGAGACCCAGTACTTC; abundance: many; d_gene: TRBD1; j_gene: TRBJ2-5; v_gene: TRBV6-5; len: 12
CDR3aa: CATSDFAHRGPYEQYF; CDR3nt: TGTGCCACCAGTGATTTTGCTCACAGGGGCCCCTACGAGCAGTACTTC; abundance: many; d_gene: TRBD1; j_gene: TRBJ2-7; v_gene: TRBV24-1; len: 16
CDR3aa: CASSLWFTDTQYF; CDR3nt: TGTGCCAGCAGCTTATGGTTCACAGATACGCAGTATTTT; abundance: many; d_gene: -; j_gene: TRBJ2-3; v_gene: TRBV7-2; len: 13
CDR3aa: CASSWGLIEAFF; CDR3nt: TGTGCCAGCAGTTGGGGACTGATTGAAGCTTTCTTT; abundance: -; d_gene: -; j_gene: TRBJ1-1; v_gene: TRBV12-3/TRBV12-4; len: 12
CDR3aa: CASSLQGTGNTIYF; CDR3nt: TGTGCCAGCAGTCTACAGGGAACTGGAAACACCATATATTTT; abundance: many; d_gene: -; j_gene: TRBJ1-3; v_gene: TRBV2; len: 14
CDR3aa: CSASRREFWETQYF; CDR3nt: TGCAGTGCTAGCCGCAGGGAGTTTTGGGAGACCCAGTACTTC; abundance: many; d_gene: -; j_gene: TRBJ2-5; v_gene: TRBV20-1; len: 14
CDR3aa: CASSNLTGVTYEQYF; CDR3nt: TGTGCCAGCAGCAACCTGACAGGGGTTACCTACGAGCAGTACTTC; abundance: many; d_gene: -; j_gene: TRBJ2-7; v_gene: TRBV21-1; len: 15
CDR3aa: CASSKDGYTEAFF; CDR3nt: TGTGCCAGCAGCAAGGACGGATACACTGAAGCTTTCTTT; abundance: -; d_gene: -; j_gene: TRBJ1-1; v_gene: TRBV7-3; len: 13
CDR3aa: CASKGQANEGNSPLHF; CDR3nt: TGTGCCAGCAAAGGACAGGCCAACGAGGGGAATTCACCCCTCCACTTT; abundance: -; d_gene: TRBD1; j_gene: TRBJ1-6; v_gene: TRBV6-5; len: 16
CDR3aa: CASSSKGNYEQYF; CDR3nt: TGTGCCAGCAGCTCAAAGGGAAACTACGAGCAGTACTTC; abundance: many; d_gene: -; j_gene: TRBJ2-7; v_gene: TRBV7-7; len: 13
CDR3aa: CASSSGLAPETQYF; CDR3nt: TGTGCCAGCAGCTCGGGACTAGCACCAGAGACCCAGTACTTC; abundance: many; d_gene: TRBD2; j_gene: TRBJ2-5; v_gene: TRBV7-3; len: 14
CDR3aa: CASSKGQGLGYTF; CDR3nt: TGTGCCAGCAGTAAAGGACAGGGCCTGGGCTACACCTTC; abundance: many; d_gene: TRBD1; j_gene: TRBJ1-2; v_gene: TRBV28; len: 13
CDR3aa: CASSLAKGVLDSQYF; CDR3nt: TGTGCCAGCAGCTTAGCGAAGGGAGTTTTGGATTCGCAGTATTTT; abundance: -; d_gene: -; j_gene: TRBJ2-3; v_gene: TRBV7-2; len: 15
CDR3aa: CSVDSKNTGELFF; CDR3nt: TGCAGCGTTGATTCTAAGAACACCGGGGAGCTGTTTTTT; abundance: -; d_gene: -; j_gene: TRBJ2-2; v_gene: TRBV29-1; len: 13
CDR3aa: CASSQRTGVSGSGYTF; CDR3nt: TGTGCCAGCAGCCAGCGAACAGGGGTGAGTGGCAGTGGCTACACCTTC; abundance: many; d_gene: TRBD1; j_gene: TRBJ1-2; v_gene: TRBV4-2; len: 16
CDR3aa: CSARSGTVNTEAFF; CDR3nt: TGCAGTGCTAGATCCGGGACGGTCAACACTGAAGCTTTCTTT; abundance: many; d_gene: -; j_gene: TRBJ1-1; v_gene: TRBV20-1; len: 14
CDR3aa: CASSLGDRGREQYF; CDR3nt: TGCGCCAGCAGCTTGGGTGACAGGGGACGCGAGCAGTACTTC; abundance: many; d_gene: TRBD1; j_gene: TRBJ2-7; v_gene: TRBV5-1; len: 14
CDR3aa: CASNGLAENTGELFF; CDR3nt: TGTGCAAGCAATGGACTAGCGGAAAACACCGGGGAGCTGTTTTTT; abundance: once; d_gene: TRBD2; j_gene: TRBJ2-2; v_gene: TRBV2; len: 15